The clone carrying this TCR beta chain was counted a single time. The data originate from a study of blood T cell repertoires in COVID-19. Study context: Sites across the United States, Italy and Spain contributed samples from acute and convalescent COVID-19. PBMCs, B-cell-depleted T cells, or T cells provided the cDNA or gDNA that made up the material.

Looked up from germline, CDR1 is SGHAT and CDR2 is FQNNGV. Between the trimmed V and J ends, which lost 2 bases and 0 bases, there was a span of 11 bases. The CDR3 has 16 residues. In the original workflow: Amplified reference gene primers provided the basis for estimating nucleated cell counts. TCRdb keeps only in-frame clones here, not all; method: immunoSEQ multiplex PCR. That table furnishes V, J and clone size, whereas the DNA furnished D and trimming. The sample has around 99,000 clones; 70% to 90% are singletons. The V call is TRBV11-2, the J call TRBJ1-5; perhaps TRBD1 as D (6 bases). This sequence was found in a man aged 35-49 years with active or convalescent COVID-19. Sequencing input: peripheral blood. For the CDR3, the DNA is TGTGCCAGCAGCTTACTGGGGGGGCTTAGCAATCAGCCCCAGCATTTT. This gives the protein CASSLLGGLSNQPQHF.